A single sample gave rise to the 6 T cell receptor beta chains below, sequenced in a study of blood T cells in healthy people across ages. Primers used in a second PCR of about 7 to 12 cycles were a sample-barcoded 5' primer and a J-beta primer mix. TCRdb fed the 5' RACE reads into MiXCR, producing one record per CDR3 protein. This table has some 900,000 distinct CDR3 sequences, 25% to 35% appearing once. Sequenced: blood. The receptors derive from a woman aged 80 or older in good health.

As concerns this clonotype: One base away lies a much larger clone, so this may be a sequencing read error. The chain has TRBV7-2 and TRBJ1-5; D remains ambiguous. The germline gives CDR1 SGHTA, CDR2 FQGNSA. The CDR3 covers 14 residues. V was trimmed by 5 bases and J by 3 bases, leaving 11 bases between them. DNA for the CDR3: TGTGCCAGCAGCAGGGTTTTCAACAATCAGCCCCAGCATTTT. Its protein product is CASSRVFNNQPQHF.

This clonotype was seen many times. J is TRBJ2-1 and V is TRBV7-2; D is unclear. The V end was cut by 1 base, the J end by 0 bases, with 10 bases between. The V gene's germline CDR1 is SGHTA and CDR2 FQGNSA. CDR3 length: 16 residues. The CDR3 sequence is CASSLGTGSSYNEQFF. The CDR3 DNA reads TGTGCCAGCAGCTTAGGAACTGGAAGCTCCTACAATGAGCAGTTCTTC.

This clonotype was seen at least ten times. The J gene is TRBJ2-6, the V gene TRBV6-5; D possibly corresponds to TRBD2 (5 bases). Germline CDR1 MNHEY, CDR2 SVGAGI. This CDR3 is 16 amino acids long. V was pared by 0 bases and J by 4 bases, with 10 bases between. In nucleotides, the CDR3 is TGTGCCAGCAGTTACTCGAGGGTCTCGGGGGCCAACGTCCTGACTTTC. Its protein product is CASSYSRVSGANVLTF.

The sample holds many counts of this clonotype. The chain links TRBV20-1 to TRBJ1-2, with no clear D. The CDR3 sequence is 12 residues long. The germline V gene has CDR1 DFQATT and CDR2 SNEGSKA (reference sequence). V shed 0 bases and J shed 4 bases, with 6 bases lying between them. The CDR3 coding sequence is TGCAGTGCTAGAGAGGCAGCCTATGGCTACACCTTC. This encodes CSAREAAYGYTF.

The table lists this clonotype with a count of one. The junction departs from the called germline gene at one end, perhaps through a read error. The chain joins TRBV12-3 or TRBV12-4 to TRBJ2-4; no definite D call. This CDR3 is built from 14 residues. This chain's CDR3 is CTSSLNTEKNIQYF. CDR3 nucleotides: TGTACCAGCAGCCTGAACACAGAAAAAAACATTCAGTACTTC.

This clonotype occurred many times. This rearrangement joins TRBV7-2 to TRBJ1-2, with D possibly being TRBD1 (5 bases). CDR1 and CDR2 (germline): SGHTA, FQGNSA. Deletions cut 4 bases from V and 4 bases from J, with 13 bases between. This CDR3 comprises 14 residues. CDR3 sequence: CASSYSGGGYGYTF. The CDR3 DNA follows: TGTGCCAGCAGCTACTCGGGGGGGGGCTATGGCTACACCTTC.